These T cell receptor beta chains were read from a single sample in a study of human T cells and chemical hapten exposure. TCRdb reprocessed the RACE reads with MiXCR, giving one entry per CDR3 protein. This sample has tens of thousands of distinct CDR3 sequences, with 9.6% found just once. Sequencing was performed on whole blood, taken in connection with sensitization to the hapten diphenylcyclopropenone (DPC). Receptor source: a woman in her thirties with alopecia areata. Some clones in this sample may be carry-over from other donors' samples. Both conserved end residues are part of each CDR3. The D gene is left open where the match is weak. Clone size is not always given. Where it is, it says once, few, many or a class for expanded clones.

j_gene | abundance | v_gene | len | d_gene | CDR3aa | CDR3nt
TRBJ2-7 | . | TRBV5-6 | 15 | . | CASRRQALSTYEQYF | TGTGCCAGCAGGAGACAGGCCCTATCAACCTACGAGCAGTACTTC
TRBJ1-1 | few | TRBV5-1 | 15 | . | CASSLRGLMNTEAFF | TGCGCCAGCAGCTTGCGGGGGCTCATGAACACTGAAGCTTTCTTT
TRBJ2-5 | many | TRBV28 | 13 | . | CASSLVHQETQYF | TGTGCCAGCAGTTTAGTGCACCAAGAGACCCAGTACTTC
TRBJ1-3 | . | TRBV5-1 | 16 | TRBD1 | CASSLAGTARGNTIYF | TGCGCCAGCAGCTTGGCCGGGACAGCGCGAGGAAACACCATATATTTT
TRBJ1-2 | few | TRBV29-1 | 15 | . | CSVEAVDRANYGYTF | TGCAGCGTTGAAGCGGTGGACCGAGCTAACTATGGCTACACCTTC
TRBJ1-5 | many | TRBV3-1 | 15 | . | CASSQGGPRNQPQHF | TGTGCCAGCAGCCAAGGTGGGCCGAGAAATCAGCCCCAGCATTTT
TRBJ1-4 | many | TRBV4-3 | 16 | TRBD1 | CASSQGFQGVYEKLFF | TGCGCCAGCAGCCAAGGATTTCAGGGGGTATACGAAAAACTGTTTTTT
TRBJ2-4 | . | TRBV19 | 14 | . | CASRPGVGQNIQYF | TGTGCCAGTAGGCCGGGTGTGGGTCAAAACATTCAGTACTTC
TRBJ1-6 | many | TRBV3-1 | 16 | TRBD1 | CASSLGQGIGSSPLHF | TGTGCCAGCAGCCTGGGACAGGGGATCGGAAGTTCACCCCTCCACTTT
TRBJ1-5 | . | TRBV20-1 | 13 | TRBD1 | CSARVDRDQPQHF | TGCAGTGCTAGAGTGGACAGGGACCAGCCCCAGCATTTT
TRBJ2-7 | few | TRBV11-1 | 15 | TRBD1 | CASSLEGGPSYEQYF | TGTGCCAGCAGCTTAGAAGGGGGCCCCTCCTACGAGCAGTACTTC
TRBJ1-4 | many | TRBV7-2 | 19 | TRBD1 | CASSLSPRRTGKGMEKLFF | TGTGCCAGCAGCTTATCCCCTCGACGGACAGGGAAGGGGATGGAAAAACTGTTTTTT
TRBJ2-7 | few | TRBV5-1 | 16 | TRBD2 | CASSLGTSGGEYEQYF | TGCGCCAGCAGCTTGGGGACTAGCGGGGGAGAGTACGAGCAGTACTTC
TRBJ2-3 | . | TRBV20-1 | 13 | . | CTAGRGQTDTQYF | TGCACTGCCGGGAGGGGGCAGACAGATACGCAGTATTTT
TRBJ2-7 | . | TRBV6-5 | 13 | . | CASSYGLSYEQYF | TGTGCCAGCAGTTATGGCCTCTCCTACGAGCAGTACTTC
TRBJ2-4 | . | TRBV10-2 | 14 | . | CASSEVLAKNIQYF | TGCGCCAGCAGTGAGGTCCTAGCCAAAAACATTCAGTACTTC
TRBJ2-3 | few | TRBV7-2 | 14 | . | CASSDAGAADTQYF | TGTGCCAGCAGCGACGCGGGGGCGGCAGATACGCAGTATTTT
TRBJ2-7 | few | TRBV4-3 | 15 | . | CASSQGYGSAYEQYF | TGCGCCAGCAGCCAAGGGTATGGGTCAGCCTACGAGCAGTACTTC
TRBJ2-7 | . | TRBV28 | 15 | TRBD2 | CASSSGGENSYEQYF | TGTGCCAGCAGTTCGGGGGGGGAGAACTCCTACGAGCAGTACTTC
TRBJ2-7 | many | TRBV12-3/TRBV12-4 | 17 | . | CASSLVETAYEGGEQYF | TGTGCCAGCAGTTTAGTCGAGACAGCCTACGAAGGTGGCGAGCAGTACTTC
TRBJ1-1 | . | TRBV30 | 15 | TRBD1 | CAWRDWDRGHRGAFF | TGTGCCTGGAGGGATTGGGACAGGGGGCATAGGGGAGCTTTCTTT
TRBJ2-3 | . | TRBV10-3 | 14 | . | CAISDGQRGDTQYF | TGTGCCATCAGTGACGGACAGAGGGGAGATACGCAGTATTTT